One and the same sample provided the 16 T cell receptor beta chains below, sequenced in a study of blood T cells in healthy people across ages. For the second PCR, which ran for roughly 6 to 12 cycles, a sample-barcoded 5' primer and a J-beta primer mix were used. In TCRdb, the 5' RACE reads were re-called with MiXCR into one record per CDR3 protein. Found here are just under 750,000 distinct CDR3 sequences, about 20% of them singletons; the top ten hold roughly a fifth. The specimen sequenced was blood. The receptor source for this set is a man aged 70 or older in good health.

The J gene is TRBJ2-5, the V gene TRBV5-1, with D maybe TRBD1 (6 bases). Per germline, CDR1 SGHRS and CDR2 YFSETQ. Trimming removed 3 bases at V and 2 bases at J, with 11 bases between. CDR3 length: 14 amino acids. The CDR3, as DNA: TGCGCCAGCAGCTACTTTACAGGGCAAGAGACCCAGTACTTC. This gives the protein CASSYFTGQETQYF.

The chain uses TRBV13 and TRBJ2-3; possible D gene TRBD2, 6 bases. This CDR3 contains 15 residues. CDR1 PRHDT and CDR2 FYEKMQ come from the germline V gene (reference sequence). The V and J ends lost 5 bases and 5 bases respectively, with 17 bases between them. This CDR3 reads CASSKRGGPIDTQYF. CDR3 coding DNA: TGTGCCAGCAGCAAGCGAGGAGGGCCGATAGATACGCAGTATTTT.

The V and J genes are TRBV29-1 and TRBJ2-1; no reliable D call. The better agreement between TRBJ2-7 and the DNA end casts doubt on the J call. CDR1 is SQVTM, CDR2 ANQGSEA, per germline. The CDR3 is made up of 14 amino acids. The CDR3 sequence: CSVKIGWVIDEQYF. CDR3 DNA: TGCAGCGTTAAGATCGGGTGGGTCATAGACGAGCAGTACTTC.

With regard to this clonotype: One end of the junction is discordant with germline, which a read error may explain. The chain joins TRBV5-1 to TRBJ2-1; D possibly uses TRBD1 or TRBD2 (7 bases each). CDR1 and CDR2 (germline): SGHRS, YFSETQ. The length of the CDR3 is 15 residues. CDR3 protein: CADAYSGGESNAQFF. CDR3 in DNA: TGCGCAGATGCCTACTCAGGGGGGGAATCAAATGCGCAGTTCTTC.

The chain uses TRBV3-1 and TRBJ1-1; no clear D gene. CDR3 length equals 14 residues. V lost 0 bases and J 1 base, leaving 6 bases between the germline ends. The germline V gene encodes CDR1 LGHDT and CDR2 YNNKEL (reference sequence). CDR3 sequence: CASSQDARNTEAFF. The CDR3 coding sequence is TGTGCCAGCAGCCAAGATGCCCGGAACACTGAAGCTTTCTTT.

This clonotype was seen a handful of times. The CDR3 region has the DNA TGTGCCAGCAGCGGTCGAATTTACGAGCAGTACTTC. It codes for CASSGRIYEQYF. The J gene is TRBJ2-5, the V gene TRBV28; D unclear. The closer fit of TRBJ2-7 to the DNA end suggests the J call may be wrong. Germline V gene sequence: CDR1 MDHEN, CDR2 SYDVKM. The CDR3 has 12 amino acids.

A remark on this clonotype: In this CDR3 the conserved last residue, phenylalanine or tryptophan, is missing, so a read error is likely. The V call is TRBV4-3, the J call TRBJ2-4; 9 bases line up with TRBD1. Germline CDR1 LGHNA, CDR2 YSLEER. J was trimmed by 1 base and V by 0 bases; bases with no gene match: 7. The CDR3 consists of 18 residues. CDR3 sequence (DNA): TGCGCCAGCAGCCAAGATCCTGACAGGGGGTTGGCCAAAAACATTCAGTACCTC. Its translation: CASSQDPDRGLAKNIQYL.

Here the CDR3 reads CSAEIFVSGSADTQYF. The CDR3 DNA follows: TGCAGTGCTGAGATTTTCGTCTCGGGGTCAGCAGATACGCAGTATTTT. The chain links TRBV20-1 to TRBJ2-3; TRBD2 is a possible D gene (5 bases). The V and J ends lost 5 bases and 4 bases respectively, with 22 bases between them. CDR1 and CDR2 from the germline V gene are DFQATT and SNEGSKA (reference sequence). The CDR3 is 16 residues long.

This clonotype was seen more than once but under ten times. The rearrangement uses TRBV12-3 or TRBV12-4 and TRBJ2-4; D unclear. Trimming left V 2 bases short and J 1 base short, with 12 bases between. The CDR3 has 16 amino acids. The CDR3 DNA sequence: TGTGCCAGCAGTTTAATTGGGAAGAGGGCCAAAAACATTCAGTACTTC. Translated: CASSLIGKRAKNIQYF.

The chain links TRBV7-2 to TRBJ2-7; D is possibly TRBD1 (6 bases). The last part of the DNA fits TRBJ2-1 better; the J call may be wrong. Germline loops: CDR1 SGHTA, CDR2 FQGNSA. The CDR3 has 15 amino acids. This CDR3 reads CASSFTQGRDNEQFF. DNA of the CDR3: TGTGCCAGCAGCTTTACACAGGGCCGGGACAATGAGCAGTTCTTC.

The V and J genes are TRBV28 and TRBJ1-4; no reliable D call. The length of the CDR3 is 12 residues. V dropped 4 bases and J dropped 12 bases, with 12 bases sitting between them. The germline V gene encodes CDR1 MDHEN and CDR2 SYDVKM. This CDR3 reads CASSSSGWQLFF. CDR3 DNA: TGTGCCAGCAGTTCATCCGGGTGGCAACTGTTTTTT.

This chain connects TRBV20-1 to TRBJ1-2; no clear D gene. The CDR3 runs to 13 residues. Germline V CDR1 and CDR2: DFQATT, SNEGSKA (reference sequence). V gave up 3 bases and J gave up 8 bases, with 16 bases separating them. CDR3 residues: CSASNRGIEGYTF. In nucleotides, the CDR3 is TGCAGTGCTAGCAATCGTGGGATTGAAGGCTACACCTTC.

This sequence joins TRBV24-1 and TRBJ2-1, with TRBD2 identical over 7 bases. V lost 3 bases, J lost 1 base, and 14 bases stayed unmatched. The CDR3 has 19 amino acids. CDR1 and CDR2 (germline): KGHDR, SFDVKD. The CDR3 loop reads CATSDHNPGLPSSYNEQFF. The DNA of the CDR3 is TGTGCCACCAGTGATCACAACCCGGGACTACCTAGTTCCTACAATGAGCAGTTCTTC.

V usage is TRBV6-6 and J usage is TRBJ2-5, with TRBD1 matching over 10 bases. CDR1 and CDR2 (germline): MNHNY, SVGAGI (reference sequence). The CDR3 spans 15 residues. V lost 2 bases and J lost 3; bases outside the gene matches: 3. CDR3 DNA: TGTGCCAGCAGTTACGGTGGGACAGGGGAAGAGACCCAGTACTTC. Translating it yields CASSYGGTGEETQYF.

The table lists this clonotype with a few counts. The rearrangement uses TRBV7-9 and TRBJ2-3; the D call may be TRBD1 or TRBD2 (5 bases each). Germline CDR1 and CDR2: SEHNR and FQNEAQ (reference sequence). The CDR3 length is 14 residues. Trimming pared 5 bases from V and 7 bases from J, leaving 16 bases between. The CDR3 loop is CASSPEGLANTQYF. The CDR3 DNA reads TGTGCCAGCAGCCCCGAGGGGCTAGCAAATACGCAGTATTTT.

This clonotype was picked up a small number of times. This CDR3 reads CASSPPGQTRGIQYF. CDR3 DNA: TGTGCCAGCAGTCCCCCGGGACAGACTAGAGGCATTCAGTACTTC. The chain combines TRBV11-3 with TRBJ2-4; perhaps TRBD1 as D (7 bases). V was trimmed by 6 bases and J by 9 bases, leaving 21 bases between them. This CDR3 spans 15 amino acids. Germline V gives CDR1 SGHNT, CDR2 YENEEA.